The following is a T cell receptor beta chain sequence with its context. This CDR3 is 16 amino acids long. Germline V gene lookup returns CDR1 SGHTA and CDR2 FQGNSA. J was trimmed by 8 bases and V by 5 bases; bases with no gene match: 7. The entry originates in a study of blood T cell repertoires in COVID-19. On the study more broadly: Spain, Italy and the United States supplied samples that represented acute and convalescent COVID-19.

As handled by the study authors: Nucleated cell counts were estimated from reference gene primer amplification. Some clones are missing from TCRdb's copy, which holds only in-frame ones; the method was immunoSEQ multiplex PCR. The DNA was the basis for D and trimming; V, J and clone size are from that table. The sample contains about 28,000 clones, approximately 90% of which appear only once. V usage is TRBV7-2 and J usage is TRBJ2-1, with TRBD2 matching over 15 bases. This TCR derives from a human donor in a cohort sampled during active COVID-19. The sequencing sample was made of peripheral blood. The CDR3 DNA sequence: TGTGCCAGCAGCCGGATAGGGACTAGCGGGGGGCATGAGCAGTTCTTC. Residues: CASSRIGTSGGHEQFF.